The 15 T cell receptor beta chains below all came from one sample that was sequenced in a study of T cells in localized non-small cell lung cancer. Clones were sequenced by immunoSEQ multiplex PCR, and TCRdb holds only the in-frame ones, with some missing. Of about 2,600 clones in the sample, about a quarter were seen once. Sequenced here: normal lung tissue next to the tumor, sampled before any cancer treatment. These receptors originate from a man aged 40 to 70 with stage II lung adenocarcinoma.

The chain links TRBV11-3 to TRBJ2-7, with D possibly TRBD1 on 6 matching bases. Germline CDR1 SGHNT, CDR2 YENEEA. The CDR3 runs 16 residues. Between the trimmed V and J ends, which lost 5 bases and 2 bases, there was a span of 19 bases. The CDR3 nucleotides read TGTGCCAGCAGCCCAAATTACAGGGCCTCCCCCTACGAGCAGTACTTC. Its protein is CASSPNYRASPYEQYF.

There are a few counts of this clone. The CDR3, as DNA: TGTGCCAGTAGTAGTCGGGGGACAGGCAAGCGGAACTATGGCTACACCTTC. Translated: CASSSRGTGKRNYGYTF. This chain connects TRBV19 to TRBJ1-2; 8 bases are a match to TRBD1. The ends lost 4 bases at V and 2 bases at J; junction bases unmatched: 12. The CDR3 runs 17 residues. Germline V lookup: CDR1 LNHDA, CDR2 SQIVND (reference sequence).

The rearrangement uses TRBV18 and TRBJ2-1, with 9 bases that match TRBD2. The CDR3 is 16 amino acids. Germline V lookup: CDR1 KGHSH, CDR2 LQKENI. Trimming took 2 bases from V and 3 from J; bases not matched to a gene: 5. The CDR3 reads CASSPEGLAGYNEQFF. In nucleotides, the CDR3 is TGTGCCAGCTCACCAGAGGGACTAGCAGGCTACAATGAGCAGTTCTTC.

The chain is built from TRBV11-3 and TRBJ2-7; D gene ambiguous. The CDR3 spans 14 residues. V lost 1 base and J lost 4, with 11 bases in between. In germline, CDR1 is SGHNT, CDR2 YENEEA. This CDR3 is CASSLGVKGYEQYV. DNA for the CDR3: TGTGCCAGCAGCTTAGGGGTGAAAGGATACGAGCAGTACGTC.

This clone was detected a few times. V gene TRBV11-3 combines with J gene TRBJ2-2; D not resolved. Germline V gene data show CDR1 as SGHNT and CDR2 as YENEEA. Trimming removed 4 bases at V and 0 bases at J, with 6 bases between. The CDR3 is 14 amino acids. The CDR3: CASSWGTNTGELFF. CDR3 sequence (DNA): TGTGCCAGCAGCTGGGGAACGAACACCGGGGAGCTGTTTTTT. Based on the CDR3 plus reference TRBV11-3 and TRBJ2-2, the full variable domain is EAGVVQSPRYKIIEKKQPVAFWCNPISGHNTLYWYLQNLGQGPELLIRYENEEAVDDSQLPKDRFSAERLKGVDSTLKIQPAELGDSAVYLCASSWGTNTGELFFGEGSRLTVL.

The chain links TRBV25-1 to TRBJ1-2, with unresolved D. Germline CDR1 MGHDK, CDR2 SYGVNS. This CDR3 has 14 amino acids. V was clipped by 1 base and J by 3 bases, with 9 bases between them. The CDR3 sequence: CASSEWETDYGYTF. CDR3 in DNA: TGTGCCAGCAGTGAATGGGAGACCGACTATGGCTACACCTTC.

This clone has only one observation. The chain employs TRBV18 and TRBJ2-7; 10 bases line up with TRBD2. The CDR3 totals 17 residues. CDR1 is KGHSH and CDR2 is LQKENI in the germline V gene. The J segment lost 2 bases and the V segment lost 8 bases, leaving 15 bases of the junction unmatched. CDR3 bases: TGTGCCAGCCCAACCCAGGAGCGGGGGGGGCCTGCCTACGAGCAGTACGTC. Its translation: CASPTQERGGPAYEQYV.

This clone is medium-sized (0.01 to 0.1%) in the sample. The rearrangement links TRBV6-7 to TRBJ2-4; TRBD2 might be the D (6 bases). TRBV6-7 is an ORF for which the function is uncertain. This CDR3 has 11 residues. The V and J ends lost 7 bases and 16 bases respectively, with 17 bases between them. CDR3 sequence (DNA): TGTGCCAGCAACCTCGGGCTAGCGTTTTACTTC. This codes for CASNLGLAFYF.

The chain combines TRBV5-1 with TRBJ2-1; 9 nucleotides agree with TRBD1. The CDR3 consists of 16 residues. The trim removed 2 bases at V and 0 bases at J, leaving 3 bases unmatched. Germline loops: CDR1 SGHRS, CDR2 YFSETQ. In DNA, the CDR3 is TGCGCCAGCAGCTTAGAACAGGGGGCCTCCTACAATGAGCAGTTCTTC. Protein product: CASSLEQGASYNEQFF.

Within the sample, this clone is medium-sized (0.01 to 0.1%). The chain carries TRBV6-8 and TRBJ1-2; 10 bases line up with TRBD1. Looked up from germline, CDR1 is MNHGY and CDR2 is SAAAGT. The length of the CDR3 is 14 residues. The V segment lost 5 bases and the J segment 4 bases; nucleotides outside the gene matches: 4. CDR3 sequence (DNA): TGTGCCAGCAGTACCCGGGACAGGGGCTATGGCTACACCTTC. Its protein product is CASSTRDRGYGYTF.

This clone was detected a few times. This chain uses TRBV10-2 with TRBJ2-3; no definite D call. Germline V gene lookup returns CDR1 WSHSY and CDR2 SAAADI. CDR3 size: 15 residues. V was cut by 6 bases and J by 0 bases, with 13 bases left in between. The CDR3 reads CASSPGLGSTDTQYF. The CDR3 region has the DNA TGCGCCAGCAGCCCCGGGCTGGGTAGCACAGATACGCAGTATTTT.

This clone was seen a handful of times. A read error may account for a junction end that differs from germline. Written as DNA, the CDR3 is TGTGCCAGCAGTGACTCGGACTACAATGAGCAGTTCTTC. Its protein is CASSDSDYNEQFF. V usage is TRBV6-8 and J usage is TRBJ2-1; D is unresolved. This CDR3 is built from 13 residues. The germline gives CDR1 MNHGY, CDR2 SAAAGT.

This sequence joins TRBV6-8 and TRBJ2-2, with 11 bases that match TRBD2. This CDR3 comprises 19 residues. After removal of 5 bases from V and 5 bases from J, the junction contained 16 bases not matched to a gene. CDR1 is MNHGY, CDR2 SAAAGT, per germline. CDR3 sequence: CASSALISGGAVVTGELFF. CDR3 nucleotides: TGTGCCAGCAGTGCCTTAATTAGCGGGGGGGCAGTAGTAACCGGGGAGCTGTTTTTT.

The chain has TRBV5-1 and TRBJ2-5; no definite D call. Trimming took off 1 base at V and 1 base at J, with 8 bases between the two ends. This CDR3 has 14 residues. Germline CDR1 and CDR2: SGHRS and YFSETQ. The CDR3 loop reads CASSLTRSQETQYF. In DNA form, the CDR3 reads TGCGCCAGCAGCTTGACCAGGAGCCAAGAGACCCAGTACTTC.

This clone was seen a few times. This chain connects TRBV15 to TRBJ1-1; TRBD1 aligns across 8 bases. This CDR3 is 14 amino acids long. The ends lost 1 base at V and 5 bases at J; junction bases unmatched: 3. Germline CDR1 is LNHNV and CDR2 is YYDKDF (reference sequence). CDR3 in amino acids: CATSRGTGRTEAFF. CDR3 sequence (DNA): TGTGCCACCAGCAGAGGGACAGGGAGGACTGAAGCTTTCTTT. Full variable domain (rest looked up from reference TRBV15 and TRBJ1-1): DAMVIQNPRYQVTQFGKPVTLSCSQTLNHNVMYWYQQKSSQAPKLLFHYYDKDFNNEADTPDNFQSRRPNTSFCFLDIRSPGLGDTAMYLCATSRGTGRTEAFFGQGTRLTVV.